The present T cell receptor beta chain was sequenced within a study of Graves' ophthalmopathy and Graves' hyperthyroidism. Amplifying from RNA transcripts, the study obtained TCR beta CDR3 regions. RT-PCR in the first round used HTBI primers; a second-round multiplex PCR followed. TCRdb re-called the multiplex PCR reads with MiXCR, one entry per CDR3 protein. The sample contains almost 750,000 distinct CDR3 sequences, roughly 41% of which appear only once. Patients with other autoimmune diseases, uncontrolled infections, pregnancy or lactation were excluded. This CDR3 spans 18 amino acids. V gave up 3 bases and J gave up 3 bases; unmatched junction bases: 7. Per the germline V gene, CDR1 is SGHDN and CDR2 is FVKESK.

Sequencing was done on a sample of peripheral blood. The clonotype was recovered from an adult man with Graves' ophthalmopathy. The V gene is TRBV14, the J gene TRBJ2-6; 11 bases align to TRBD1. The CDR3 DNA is TGTGCCAGCAGCCACGGGACAGGGGGGCCTTATGGGGCCAACGTCCTGACTTTC. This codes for CASSHGTGGPYGANVLTF.